This T cell receptor (beta chain) comes out of a study of blood T cell repertoires in COVID-19. Study information: Sources were T cells, B-cell-depleted T cells, or PBMCs; the material itself was cDNA or gDNA.

The length of the CDR3 is 16 residues. Trimming took 0 bases from V and 3 from J; bases not matched to a gene: 5. CDR1 is LNHNV and CDR2 is YYDKDF in the germline V gene (reference sequence). Only in-frame clones appear in the TCRdb table, and some are missing; sequencing was by immunoSEQ multiplex PCR. The sample lists around 500,000 clones; roughly 85% were seen once. The chain is built from TRBV15 and TRBJ2-5; 9 nucleotides agree with TRBD1. Sequencing was carried out using peripheral blood. The receptor was derived from a human donor in a cohort sampled during active COVID-19. DNA of the CDR3: TGTGCCACCAGCAGAGATCGGGACAGGGAAGAAGAGACCCAGTACTTC. It is translated as CATSRDRDREEETQYF.